A single sample is the source of the 20 T cell receptor beta chains below, sequenced in a study of T cells in Graves' hyperthyroidism and ophthalmopathy. Regions amplified from RNA transcripts were the TCR beta CDR3 regions. In the first-round RT-PCR of the TCR CDR3, the HTBI primer set was used. One entry per CDR3 protein results from TCRdb running MiXCR on the multiplex PCR reads. The sample records roughly 110,000 distinct CDR3 sequences, about 15% being singletons. The sample taken for sequencing was blood. Every receptor here comes from a woman aged 50 to 60 with Graves' hyperthyroidism.

This clonotype has a count of ten or more. V usage is TRBV6-1 and J usage is TRBJ2-5; D unresolved. The V gene's germline CDR1 is MNHNS and CDR2 SASEGT. This CDR3 comprises 14 residues. Trimming pared 5 bases from V and 0 bases from J, leaving 10 bases between. The CDR3 loop reads CASSYFPYQETQYF. The DNA for the CDR3 is TGTGCCAGCAGTTATTTCCCGTACCAAGAGACCCAGTACTTC.

This clonotype was counted ten times or more. At one boundary the junction diverges from the germline segment, which might be a read error. For the CDR3, the DNA is TGTGCTAGCAGCTTAGAGCGGGGGACTGAAGCTTTCTTT. Amino acids: CASSLERGTEAFF. The chain combines TRBV7-7 with TRBJ1-1, with a tentative D call TRBD1 (5 bases). The CDR3 contains 13 residues. Germline CDR1 is SSHAT and CDR2 is FNYEAQ (reference sequence).

This clonotype has ten or more counts. This chain uses TRBV3-1 with TRBJ2-2; D gene unclear. With 3 bases removed from V and 3 bases from J, the gap between germline ends came to 2 bases. Germline V gene lookup returns CDR1 LGHDT and CDR2 YNNKEL (reference sequence). This CDR3 comprises 12 residues. The CDR3 DNA sequence: TGTGCCAGCAGCCAGGACACCGGGGAGCTGTTTTTT. The encoded protein is CASSQDTGELFF. Drawing the rest from reference TRBV3-1 and TRBJ2-2, the complete variable domain is DTAVSQTPKYLVTQMGNDKSIKCEQNLGHDTMYWYKQDSKKFLKIMFSYNNKELIINETVPNRFSPKSPDKAHLNLHINSLELGDSAVYFCASSQDTGELFFGEGSRLTVL.

This clonotype was found many times. The chain combines TRBV29-1 with TRBJ2-2, with 10 bases fitting TRBD1. V shed 3 bases and J 6 bases; nucleotides not matched to a gene: 4. Per the germline V gene, CDR1 is SQVTM and CDR2 is ANQGSEA. The CDR3 totals 14 residues. The DNA of the CDR3 is TGCAGCGTTGACGACGGGACAGGGGCCGGGGAGCTGTTTTTT. Encoded protein: CSVDDGTGAGELFF.

There are many counts of this clonotype. The J gene is TRBJ1-2, the V gene TRBV12-3 or TRBV12-4, with D perhaps TRBD1 (5 bases). This CDR3 is built from 14 residues. Trimming stripped 3 bases from V and 4 bases from J, with 12 bases between. DNA of the CDR3: TGTGCCAGCAGTTTTGTGCGGGGGGGCTATGGCTACACCTTC. Residues: CASSFVRGGYGYTF.

This clonotype was detected ten times or more. The chain recombines TRBV20-1 with TRBJ2-1; perhaps TRBD2 as D (5 bases). V was pared by 3 bases and J by 8 bases, with 11 bases between. The CDR3 has 12 amino acids. Germline lookup yields CDR1 DFQATT and CDR2 SNEGSKA (reference sequence). As DNA, the CDR3 is TGCAGTGCTAGCGGGAATGTCGATGAGCAGTTCTTC. Residues: CSASGNVDEQFF.

The chain recombines TRBV5-5 with TRBJ2-1; 12 bases fit TRBD1. Losses at the gene ends were 0 bases for V and 9 bases for J; bases not matched to a gene: 7. The CDR3 runs 16 residues. Germline lookup yields CDR1 SGHKS and CDR2 YYEKEE (reference sequence). Here the CDR3 DNA reads TGTGCCAGCAGCTTGGCCGGGACAGGGGGCATAGGTGAGCAGTTCTTC. Translation gives CASSLAGTGGIGEQFF.

This clonotype was counted many times. The V and J genes are TRBV12-3 or TRBV12-4 and TRBJ1-1; D not certain. V lost 1 base to trimming and J lost 11 bases, with 8 bases between them. CDR3 length equals 11 residues. The CDR3, as DNA: TGTGCCAGCAGTTTAGTAGGGAAGGCTTTCTTT. Protein product: CASSLVGKAFF.

This clonotype has at least ten counts. The gene calls are TRBV20-1 and TRBJ2-3; TRBD2 matches at 7 bases. This CDR3 has 15 amino acids. V lost 3 bases and J lost 3; bases outside the gene matches: 9. Germline V CDR1 and CDR2: DFQATT, SNEGSKA (reference sequence). CDR3 DNA sequence: TGCAGTGCTAGCCGGGCGGGAGAGGGTACAGATACGCAGTATTTT. Translated, it gives CSASRAGEGTDTQYF.

A few counts support this clonotype. The chain links TRBV6-1 to TRBJ1-4, with 7 positions matching TRBD1. Germline CDR1 reads MNHNS; CDR2 reads SASEGT. With 5 bases clipped from V and 8 bases from J, the junction kept 23 bases outside the gene matches. The CDR3 covers 19 residues. CDR3 nucleotide sequence: TGTGCCAGCAGTTACCCAACAAAGGAGTCGGGAGGGGGCGGAGAAAAACTGTTTTTT. Its protein product is CASSYPTKESGGGGEKLFF.

This clonotype was recorded at least ten times. The chain links TRBV3-1 to TRBJ2-5, with 7 nucleotides matching TRBD2. V gave up 4 bases and J gave up 3 bases; unmatched junction bases: 11. The CDR3 has 16 residues. Looked up from germline, CDR1 is LGHDT and CDR2 is YNNKEL (reference sequence). CDR3: CASSPLGLLEKETQYF. The CDR3 DNA reads as TGTGCCAGCAGCCCTCTGGGACTATTGGAGAAAGAGACCCAGTACTTC.

The CDR3 DNA is TGTGCCAGCAGCTTTAGGGGGAACTATGGCTACACCTTC. The encoded protein is CASSFRGNYGYTF. The chain links TRBV5-8 to TRBJ1-2; D possibly corresponds to TRBD1 (6 bases). Trimming removed 2 bases at V and 2 bases at J, with 7 bases between. CDR3 length: 13 amino acids. Germline V CDR1 and CDR2: SGHTS, YDEGEE. Looking up the rest from reference TRBV5-8 and TRBJ1-2 gives the full variable domain: EAGVTQSPTHLIKTRGQQATLRCSPISGHTSVYWYQQALGLGLQFLLWYDEGEERNRGNFPPRFSGRQFPNYSSELNVNALELEDSALYLCASSFRGNYGYTFGSGTRLTVV.

The sample holds a few counts of this clonotype. The V gene is TRBV5-1, the J gene TRBJ1-2; D may be TRBD1 (5 bases). The CDR3 runs to 14 residues. Germline loops: CDR1 SGHRS, CDR2 YFSETQ. V was cut by 5 bases and J by 2 bases, with 13 bases left in between. The CDR3 here is CASSLIGGNYGYTF. CDR3 sequence (DNA): TGCGCCAGCAGTTTGATCGGGGGGAACTATGGCTACACCTTC.

This clonotype was picked up a small number of times. The genes are TRBV18 and TRBJ2-3; 7 positions agree with TRBD1. Germline values: CDR1 KGHSH, CDR2 LQKENI. V was clipped by 2 bases and J by 14 bases; unmatched bases: 4. There are 11 residues in the CDR3. CDR3 loop: CASSPSGQAYF. CDR3 DNA: TGTGCCAGCTCACCAAGCGGACAGGCGTATTTT.

This clonotype has ten or more counts. V gene TRBV24-1 combines with J gene TRBJ2-4, with D possibly matching TRBD2 (5 bases). CDR1 and CDR2 from the germline V gene are KGHDR and SFDVKD. V was cut by 2 bases and J by 3 bases, with 10 bases left in between. The CDR3 contains 15 residues. CDR3 DNA: TGTGCCACCAGTGATTCGAGGGCAGGCAAAAACATTCAGTACTTC. Protein sequence: CATSDSRAGKNIQYF.

There are a few counts of this clonotype. The chain uses TRBV18 and TRBJ2-5; a possible D gene is TRBD1 (5 bases). Trimming stripped 2 bases from V and 5 bases from J, with 18 bases between. The CDR3 contains 16 residues. Per germline, CDR1 KGHSH and CDR2 LQKENI. This CDR3 reads CASSPRRQSGQETQYF. The CDR3, as DNA: TGTGCCAGCTCACCAAGAAGACAGAGTGGTCAGGAGACCCAGTACTTC.

This clonotype was counted at least ten times. This chain uses TRBV20-1 with TRBJ2-1; TRBD2 matches 8 bases. V shed 6 bases, J shed 0 bases, and the junction held 16 bases outside the gene matches. The germline V gene has CDR1 DFQATT and CDR2 SNEGSKA (reference sequence). The CDR3 loop spans 18 amino acids. The DNA for the CDR3 is TGCAGTGCGCCGGCGGGGCGGGGGGCGCGGGGCTCCTACAATGAGCAGTTCTTC. Protein sequence: CSAPAGRGARGSYNEQFF.

This clonotype was picked up a small number of times. The chain recombines TRBV6-1 with TRBJ2-7; possibly TRBD1 or TRBD2 for D (5 bases each). V gave up 2 bases and J gave up 4 bases, with 9 bases separating them. The length of the CDR3 is 13 residues. CDR1 is MNHNS and CDR2 is SASEGT in the germline V gene. CDR3 sequence reads: CASSETGPYEQYF. DNA of the CDR3: TGTGCCAGCAGTGAAACGGGACCGTACGAGCAGTACTTC.

This clonotype appeared many times. The chain couples TRBV20-1 to TRBJ1-2, with 8 bases aligning to TRBD1. V shed 1 base, J shed 7 bases, and the junction held 2 bases outside the gene matches. The CDR3 loop spans 12 amino acids. Germline V lookup: CDR1 DFQATT, CDR2 SNEGSKA (reference sequence). The DNA of the CDR3 is TGCAGTGCTAGAGCCACAGGGGGTGGCTACACCTTC. It specifies CSARATGGGYTF.

This clonotype was counted only a few times. This chain uses TRBV19 with TRBJ1-5, with 8 bases that match TRBD1. The germline V gene has CDR1 LNHDA and CDR2 SQIVND (reference sequence). V was clipped by 4 bases and J by 4 bases; unmatched bases: 9. The CDR3 runs 16 residues. The CDR3 protein is CASSKPGQAPNQPQHF. In DNA form, the CDR3 reads TGTGCCAGTAGTAAACCGGGACAGGCCCCGAATCAGCCCCAGCATTTT.